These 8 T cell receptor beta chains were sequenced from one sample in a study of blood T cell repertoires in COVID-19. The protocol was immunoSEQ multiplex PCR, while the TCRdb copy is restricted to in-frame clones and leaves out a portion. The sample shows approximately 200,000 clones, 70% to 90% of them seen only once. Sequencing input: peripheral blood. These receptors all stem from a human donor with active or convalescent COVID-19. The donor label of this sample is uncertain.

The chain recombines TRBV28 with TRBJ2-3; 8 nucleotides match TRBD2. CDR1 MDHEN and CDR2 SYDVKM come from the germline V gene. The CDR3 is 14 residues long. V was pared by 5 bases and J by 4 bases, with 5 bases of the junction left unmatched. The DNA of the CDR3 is TGTGCCAGCAGTCCCGGGGGGGCCTCAGATACGCAGTATTTT. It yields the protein CASSPGGASDTQYF. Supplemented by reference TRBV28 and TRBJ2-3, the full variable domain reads DVKVTQSSRYLVKRTGEKVFLECVQDMDHENMFWYRQDPGLGLRLIYFSYDVKMKEKGDIPEGYSVSREKKERFSLILESASTNQTSMYLCASSPGGASDTQYFGPGTRLTVL.

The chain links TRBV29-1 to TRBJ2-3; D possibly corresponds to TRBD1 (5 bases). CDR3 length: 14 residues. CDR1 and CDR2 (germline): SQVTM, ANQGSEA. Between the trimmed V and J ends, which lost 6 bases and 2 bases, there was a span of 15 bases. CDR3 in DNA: TGCAGCGTCGCCCCTCCAGGGAACACAGATACGCAGTATTTT. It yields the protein CSVAPPGNTDTQYF.

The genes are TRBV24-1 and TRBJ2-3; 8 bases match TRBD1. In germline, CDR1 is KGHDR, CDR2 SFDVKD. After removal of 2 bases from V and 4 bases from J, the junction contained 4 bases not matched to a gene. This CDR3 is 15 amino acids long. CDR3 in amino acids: CATSDSAGGADTQYF. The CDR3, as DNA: TGTGCCACCAGTGATTCGGCAGGGGGCGCAGATACGCAGTATTTT.

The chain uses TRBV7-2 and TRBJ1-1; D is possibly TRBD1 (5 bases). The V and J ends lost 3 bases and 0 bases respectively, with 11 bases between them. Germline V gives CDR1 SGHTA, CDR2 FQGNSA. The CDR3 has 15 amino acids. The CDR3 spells CASSLSRAMNTEAFF. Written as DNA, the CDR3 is TGTGCCAGCAGCTTGAGCAGGGCTATGAACACTGAAGCTTTCTTT.

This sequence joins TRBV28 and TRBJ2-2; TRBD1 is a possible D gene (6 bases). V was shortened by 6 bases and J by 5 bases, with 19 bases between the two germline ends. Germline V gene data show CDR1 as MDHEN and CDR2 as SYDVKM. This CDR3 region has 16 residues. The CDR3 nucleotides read TGTGCCAGCAGGATTACAGGGCGCCTTCGGACCGGGGAGCTGTTTTTT. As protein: CASRITGRLRTGELFF.

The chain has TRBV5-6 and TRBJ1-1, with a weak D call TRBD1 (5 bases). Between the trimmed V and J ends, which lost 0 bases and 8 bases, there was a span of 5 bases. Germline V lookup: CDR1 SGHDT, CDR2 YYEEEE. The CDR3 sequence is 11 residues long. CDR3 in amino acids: CASSLEGEAFF. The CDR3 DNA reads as TGTGCCAGCAGCTTGGAGGGGGAAGCTTTCTTT.

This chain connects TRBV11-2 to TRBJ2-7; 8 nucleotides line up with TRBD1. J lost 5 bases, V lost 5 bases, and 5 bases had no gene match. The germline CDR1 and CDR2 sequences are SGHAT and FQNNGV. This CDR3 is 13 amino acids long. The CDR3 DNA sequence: TGTGCCAGCAGCCTGGACAGGGTCAACGAGCAGTACTTC. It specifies CASSLDRVNEQYF.

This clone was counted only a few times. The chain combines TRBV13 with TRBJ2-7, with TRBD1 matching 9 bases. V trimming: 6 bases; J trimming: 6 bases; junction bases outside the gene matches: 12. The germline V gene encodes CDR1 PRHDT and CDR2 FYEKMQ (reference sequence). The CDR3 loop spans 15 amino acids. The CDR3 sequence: CASRLTGTGSAEQYF. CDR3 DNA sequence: TGTGCCAGCAGGTTGACCGGGACAGGGTCAGCCGAGCAGTACTTC.